This TCR beta chain was sequenced during a study of T cell repertoires in cytomegalovirus infection. This clonotype was found a few times. Its target is not known. TCRdb re-analysed the reads in MiXCR, keeping a single row per CDR3 protein. The repertoire holds 900,000 to 950,000 distinct CDR3 sequences, with roughly 30% as singletons. Study findings and constraints: The response measured ex vivo was dominated by TCR beta clonotypes (HLA-C-restricted and CMV-specific). Accumulated public TCR beta family frequency recognized individuals carrying CMV together with the relevant HLA.

The sequenced sample was cultured CD8+ T cells from PBMCs, obtained from culture after CMV antigen stimulation. This TCR was sampled from a human donor in good health (CMV status not recorded). Some clones in this sample may be carry-over from other donors' samples.

Written as DNA, the CDR3 is TGTGCCAGCAGTCATGAGGAGCCCAATACGCAGTATTTT. Residues: CASSHEEPNTQYF. The rearrangement uses TRBV6-2 or TRBV6-3 and TRBJ2-3; D ambiguous. CDR1 MNHEY and CDR2 SVGEGT come from the germline V gene. V lost 5 bases and J lost 7, with 13 bases in between. CDR3 length: 13 residues.